This TCR beta chain is from a study of T cells in Graves' hyperthyroidism and ophthalmopathy. Study-wide results and caveats: Most expanded thyroid clonotypes above 0.001 recurred in blood.

The CDR3 sequence is 13 residues long. The ends were cut back, 1 base at V and 6 bases at J, with 4 bases in the middle. CDR1 LGHDT and CDR2 YNNKEL come from the germline V gene (reference sequence). There were TCR beta CDR3 regions amplified from RNA transcripts. HTBI primers were used for first-round RT-PCR of the TCR CDR3. TCRdb re-called the multiplex PCR reads with MiXCR, one entry per CDR3 protein. The data contain around 200,000 distinct CDR3 sequences, over 15% of them singletons. This clonotype was seen at least ten times. Antigen: not known. The sequenced sample consisted of blood. This receptor was obtained from a woman aged 45-65 years with Graves' hyperthyroidism. V and J are TRBV3-1 and TRBJ1-6; D ambiguous. CDR3 bases: TGTGCCAGCAGCCAAGGGCCTAATTCACCCCTCCACTTT. This encodes CASSQGPNSPLHF.